A selection of T cell receptor beta chains follows, all from one sample in a study of blood T cell repertoires in COVID-19. Assay used: immunoSEQ multiplex PCR; TCRdb lists only in-frame clones, some missing. The table includes more than 90,000 clones, around 81% detected once. Sequenced: peripheral blood. These TCRs come from a man in his fifties or sixties with acute or convalescent COVID-19. The CDR3 runs from the conserved cysteine through the conserved F or W. D genes are given only for firm matches.

>-|16|TRBJ1-1|TRBV27
TGTGCCAGCAGTTTATCCCCCCTCACAGGTGGGACTGAAGCTTTCTTT
CASSLSPLTGGTEAFF
>TRBD1|15|TRBJ1-5|TRBV5-1
TGCGCCAGCAGCCAGAGTTCAGGGGGCATGCAGCCCCAGCATTTT
CASSQSSGGMQPQHF
>TRBD2|14|TRBJ2-3|TRBV2
TGTGCCAGCAGCCGACTAGCGGCCACAGATACGCAGTATTTT
CASSRLAATDTQYF
>-|13|TRBJ1-3|TRBV30
TGTGCCTGGATGGGCTACTCTGGAAACACCATATATTTT
CAWMGYSGNTIYF
>-|14|TRBJ1-2|TRBV7-6
TGTGCCAGCAGCCTGACAGAAGTTCCTTATGGCTACACCTTC
CASSLTEVPYGYTF
>-|13|TRBJ1-1|TRBV10-3
TGTGCCATCAGTGAGACAGGGACCACTGAAGCTTTCTTT
CAISETGTTEAFF
>-|13|TRBJ1-6|TRBV4-1
TGCGCCAGCAGCTACCGGTGGAATTCACCCCTCCACTTT
CASSYRWNSPLHF
>-|16|TRBJ1-4|TRBV15
TGTGCCACCAGCAGAGATCTTGCGGGCGCGGGTGAAAAACTGTTTTTT
CATSRDLAGAGEKLFF
>TRBD2|13|TRBJ2-3|TRBV5-8
TGTGCCAGCAGCTTGCGCGGGAGTGATACGCAGTATTTT
CASSLRGSDTQYF
>TRBD1|18|TRBJ1-1|TRBV3-1/TRBV3-2
TGTGCCAGCAGCCAAGTAGGCAGGGGGCTTATCATGAACACTGAAGCTTTCTTT
CASSQVGRGLIMNTEAFF
>TRBD2|14|TRBJ2-2|TRBV12-5
TGTGCTAGTGGTCAGCAACCTAGCGGCGGGGAGCTGTTTTTT
CASGQQPSGGELFF
>-|13|TRBJ2-5|TRBV7-2
TGTGCCAGCAGCTTATTGGAGTTTGGGACCCAGTACTTC
CASSLLEFGTQYF
>-|15|TRBJ2-2|TRBV28
TGTGCCAGCAGTTTTGGGGGCCTCAACACCGGGGAGCTGTTTTTT
CASSFGGLNTGELFF